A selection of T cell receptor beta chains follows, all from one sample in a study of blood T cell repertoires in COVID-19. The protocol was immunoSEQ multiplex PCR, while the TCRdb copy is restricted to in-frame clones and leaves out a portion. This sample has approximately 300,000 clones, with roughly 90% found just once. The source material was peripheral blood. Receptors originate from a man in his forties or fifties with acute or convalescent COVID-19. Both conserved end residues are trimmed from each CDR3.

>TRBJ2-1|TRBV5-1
ASSFSIVRNEQF
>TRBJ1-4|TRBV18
ASSLFDTPTNEKLF
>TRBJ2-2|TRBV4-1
ASSQGVEGTGELF
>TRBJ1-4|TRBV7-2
ASSHPLSGGEKLF
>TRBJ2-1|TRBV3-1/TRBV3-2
ASSQEGLAGYNEQF
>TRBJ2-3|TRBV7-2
ASSASGGRTDTQY
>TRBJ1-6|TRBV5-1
ASSSDGQPNSPLH
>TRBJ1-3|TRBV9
ASSVAHPDSGNTIY
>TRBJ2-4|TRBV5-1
ASSLGSGSGSIQY
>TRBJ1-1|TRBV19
ASTLLGQGEAF
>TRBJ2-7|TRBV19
ASSNWARGEQY
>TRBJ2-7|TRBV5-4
ASSSPGQLSYEQY
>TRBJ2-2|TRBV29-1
SVGSGGMNTGELF
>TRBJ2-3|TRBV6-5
ASSYKHSSTDTQY
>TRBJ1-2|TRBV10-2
ASSENRGNYGYT
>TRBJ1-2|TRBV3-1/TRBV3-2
ASSQLWGGNYGYT
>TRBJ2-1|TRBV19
ASSPKAGGNRNEQF
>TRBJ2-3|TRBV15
ATSGPGQSDTQY
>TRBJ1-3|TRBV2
ASRATVSGNTIY
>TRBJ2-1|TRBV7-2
ASSPARPAIEQF
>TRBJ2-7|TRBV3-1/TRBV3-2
ASSQSDYEQY
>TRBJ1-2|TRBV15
ATSRANPTGIMSYGYT
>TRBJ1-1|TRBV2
ASFTVGTGEAF
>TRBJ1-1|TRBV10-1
ASSLDGVNTEAF
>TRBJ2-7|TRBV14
ASSHGTGIGEQY
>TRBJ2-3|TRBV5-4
ASTRGSGGSSTDTQY
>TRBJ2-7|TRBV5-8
ASSNRGFYYERY
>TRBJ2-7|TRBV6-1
ASSEEARSLYEQY
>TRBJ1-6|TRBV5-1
ASSLEQDNSPLH
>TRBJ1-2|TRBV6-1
ASSEGWSRGYT
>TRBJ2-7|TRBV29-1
SVAETGRSYEQY
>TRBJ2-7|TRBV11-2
ASSARLAGGLSYEQY
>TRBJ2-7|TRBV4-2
ASSQGLMDEQY
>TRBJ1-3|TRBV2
ASTRHRSGNTIY
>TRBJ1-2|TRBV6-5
ASRRTGVDYGYT
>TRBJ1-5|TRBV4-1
ASSLGQGRQPQH
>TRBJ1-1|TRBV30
AWSVDEGAEAF
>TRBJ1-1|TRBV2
ASRVFGGKGTEAF
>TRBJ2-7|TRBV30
AWSGSTYEQY
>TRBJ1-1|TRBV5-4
ASSFSGTGPRLAF
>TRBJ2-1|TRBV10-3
AISEGGNEQF
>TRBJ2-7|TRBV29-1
SVEGAGGLYEQY
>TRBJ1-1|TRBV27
ASFSFMNTEAF
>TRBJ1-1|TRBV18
ASSPGRQGRTEAF
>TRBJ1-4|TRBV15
ATGQGATHEKLF
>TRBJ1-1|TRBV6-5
ASRFTGFGTEAF
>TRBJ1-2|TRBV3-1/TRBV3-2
ASSQDSRTKHGYT
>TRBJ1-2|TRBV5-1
ASSLGAGPLYGYT
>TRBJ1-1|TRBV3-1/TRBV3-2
ASSHYTEAF
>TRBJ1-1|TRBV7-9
ASSQLQATGAF
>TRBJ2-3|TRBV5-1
ASSLAITSGGAGGTDTQY
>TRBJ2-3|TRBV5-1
ASSFLGTDTQY
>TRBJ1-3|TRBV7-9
ARQGASGNTIY
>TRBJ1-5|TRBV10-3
ATMDRGPNQPQH
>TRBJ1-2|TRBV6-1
ASSDDSIGFRYGYT
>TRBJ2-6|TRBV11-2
ASSTLRAGPGANVLT
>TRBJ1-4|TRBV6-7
ASSYYSGRGLGKLF